This TCR beta chain was sequenced for a study of T cells in narcolepsy. For this clone: Its antigen is as yet unknown.

The repertoire was sequenced with immunoSEQ multiplex PCR; TCRdb's copy has only in-frame clones and lacks some. The data contain 30,000 or so clones, around three quarters of them singletons. Study-level findings and limits: Autoreactive HCRT-specific and TRIB2-specific clonotypes were marked in same-patient CSF-versus-blood CD4+ comparisons. Autoreactive clonotypes reportedly recurred in blood of same and different patients, not controls.

The V gene end was trimmed by 6 bases and the J gene end by 4 bases; junction bases not matched to a gene: 3. CDR1 MNHEY and CDR2 SVGAGI come from the germline V gene. CDR3 length: 15 residues. This receptor was identified in a human donor in good health. Sequencing was performed on memory (CD45RA-) CD4+ T cells from blood. The rearrangement links TRBV6-5 to TRBJ2-1; TRBD2 matches at 13 bases. The CDR3 DNA is TGTGCCAGCAGACGACTAGCGGGAGGATACAATGAGCAGTTCTTC. Its translation is CASRRLAGGYNEQFF.